These 26 T cell receptor beta chains originate from one sample sequenced in a study of cytomegalovirus exposure and HLA in healthy donors. With 60 Vbeta and 13 Jbeta primers, the PCR was carried out. Measured with immunoSEQ multiplex PCR; TCRdb has only the in-frame clones, and not every one. The table shows roughly 87,000 clones, with roughly 75% occurring only once. Sequencing used PBMCs. The receptor set was obtained from a man aged 55-75 years in good health and CMV-seronegative.

This chain links TRBV6-1 with TRBJ2-6; no definite D call. There are 15 residues in the CDR3. V was cut by 5 bases and J by 0 bases, with 8 bases left in between. Germline V lookup: CDR1 MNHNS, CDR2 SASEGT. DNA of the CDR3: TGTGCCAGCAGTCCGGGTTTCTCTGGGGCCAACGTCCTGACTTTC. Translated: CASSPGFSGANVLTF.

This clone showed up just a few times. This chain joins TRBV6-5 and TRBJ2-5; the D gene is possibly TRBD1 (6 bases). CDR3 size: 13 residues. With 6 bases removed from V and 5 bases from J, the gap between germline ends came to 13 bases. Germline values: CDR1 MNHEY, CDR2 SVGAGI. The CDR3 is CASRITGQETQYF. The DNA of the CDR3 is TGTGCCAGCAGGATTACAGGGCAGGAGACCCAGTACTTC.

This chain joins TRBV7-3 and TRBJ2-2; D may be TRBD1 (6 bases). V was cut by 5 bases and J by 0 bases, with 13 bases left in between. From germline, CDR1 is SGHTA and CDR2 FQGTGA. CDR3 length equals 16 residues. Here the CDR3 reads CASSRDRQPNTGELFF. CDR3 nucleotide sequence: TGTGCCAGCAGCCGAGACAGGCAACCGAACACCGGGGAGCTGTTTTTT.

This chain connects TRBV9 to TRBJ1-2; D gene uncertain. Trimming left V 7 bases short and J 8 bases short, with 24 bases between. This CDR3 is 15 amino acids long. Germline V CDR1 and CDR2: SGDLS, YYNGEE. This chain's CDR3 is CASSILGSPLGGYTF. CDR3 sequence (DNA): TGTGCCAGCTCCATTCTCGGGTCCCCATTAGGCGGCTACACCTTC.

CDR3 in amino acids: CATSKDRAGFTEAFF. The CDR3 DNA sequence: TGTGCCACCAGCAAGGACAGGGCTGGTTTCACTGAAGCTTTCTTT. The genes are TRBV15 and TRBJ1-1; 8 bases match TRBD1. Germline V gene sequence: CDR1 LNHNV, CDR2 YYDKDF (reference sequence). The length of the CDR3 is 15 residues. Trimming cost V 4 bases and J 4 bases; bases outside gene matches: 8.

This sequence joins TRBV9 and TRBJ2-1; D is possibly TRBD1 (5 bases). Trimming removed 4 bases from V and 4 bases from J, with 15 bases in between. The V gene's germline CDR1 is SGDLS and CDR2 YYNGEE. The CDR3 loop spans 15 amino acids. Written as DNA, the CDR3 is TGTGCCAGCAGCCCCCGGGCACAGGTGTACAATGAGCAGTTCTTC. Protein product: CASSPRAQVYNEQFF.

V usage is TRBV7-9 and J usage is TRBJ2-2, with 10 bases identical to TRBD1. The CDR3 spans 14 residues. Losses at the gene ends were 10 bases for V and 1 base for J; bases not matched to a gene: 3. Germline CDR1 is SEHNR and CDR2 is FQNEAQ (reference sequence). The CDR3 DNA sequence: TGTGCCACGACAGGGGGCAAGAACACCGGGGAGCTGTTTTTT. This sequence encodes CATTGGKNTGELFF.

This clone has just a few counts. This sequence joins TRBV6-5 and TRBJ1-4; unclear D gene. Trimming took 6 bases from V and 6 from J, leaving 11 bases between them. CDR1 is MNHEY, CDR2 SVGAGI, per germline. This CDR3 has 13 amino acids. As DNA, the CDR3 is TGTGCCAGCAGAGCGGGTTTTGATGAAAAACTGTTTTTT. It codes for CASRAGFDEKLFF.

V and J are TRBV7-3 and TRBJ2-7; 11 positions agree with TRBD2. With V trimmed by 5 bases and J by 0 bases, 9 bases remained unmatched. Germline V gene sequence: CDR1 SGHTA, CDR2 FQGTGA. The CDR3 spans 17 residues. CDR3: CASSRKRLAGSSYEQYF. The CDR3, as DNA: TGTGCCAGCAGCCGAAAAAGACTAGCGGGGAGCTCCTACGAGCAGTACTTC.

The V call is TRBV2, the J call TRBJ2-5, with D possibly being TRBD2 (6 bases). Germline V CDR1 and CDR2: SNHLY, FYNNEI. The CDR3 covers 14 residues. Trimming removed 6 bases from V and 4 bases from J, with 15 bases in between. The CDR3 spells CASRIPLARETQYF. As DNA, the CDR3 is TGTGCCAGCAGGATACCACTAGCTCGAGAGACCCAGTACTTC.

This clone is judged medium-sized. The chain joins TRBV4-2 to TRBJ2-7, with TRBD1 matching over 7 bases. Germline CDR1 LGHNA, CDR2 YNFKEQ. The CDR3 runs 16 residues. V trimming: 1 base; J trimming: 2 bases; junction bases outside the gene matches: 8. DNA of the CDR3: TGTGCCAGCAGCCAAGGGTTTGGGGACAGTCCCTACGAGCAGTACTTC. Encoded protein: CASSQGFGDSPYEQYF.

The chain uses TRBV4-2 and TRBJ2-1; tentative D call: TRBD2 (7 bases). This CDR3 contains 16 residues. Germline CDR1 reads LGHNA; CDR2 reads YNFKEQ. Deletions cut 0 bases from V and 4 bases from J, with 13 bases between. The CDR3 region is CASSQDRRGHYNEQFF. As DNA, the CDR3 is TGTGCCAGCAGCCAAGATAGGCGGGGGCATTACAATGAGCAGTTCTTC.

The chain couples TRBV4-2 to TRBJ2-1, with 11 positions matching TRBD2. The ends lost 3 bases at V and 5 bases at J; junction bases unmatched: 6. This CDR3 is 16 amino acids long. Germline values: CDR1 LGHNA, CDR2 YNFKEQ. In DNA form, the CDR3 reads TGTGCCAGCAGCCACTCGACTAGCGGGGCAAACAATGAGCAGTTCTTC. Translating gives CASSHSTSGANNEQFF.

The chain couples TRBV5-1 to TRBJ2-3; the D gene is possibly TRBD2 (6 bases). V was cut by 0 bases and J by 2 bases, with 16 bases left in between. Germline V gene sequence: CDR1 SGHRS, CDR2 YFSETQ. The CDR3 sequence is 17 residues long. Written as DNA, the CDR3 is TGCGCCAGCAGCTTGGCCGGGAGACTAGTACCCACAGATACGCAGTATTTT. Translated, it gives CASSLAGRLVPTDTQYF. Looking up the rest from reference TRBV5-1 and TRBJ2-3 gives the full variable domain: KAGVTQTPRYLIKTRGQQVTLSCSPISGHRSVSWYQQTPGQGLQFLFEYFSETQRNKGNFPGRFSGRQFSNSRSEMNVSTLELGDSALYLCASSLAGRLVPTDTQYFGPGTRLTVL.

The rearrangement links TRBV6-5 to TRBJ2-1; a weak D match, TRBD1 (6 bases). This CDR3 is 13 amino acids long. V lost 7 bases and J lost 9, with 16 bases in between. Germline loops: CDR1 MNHEY, CDR2 SVGAGI. In DNA form, the CDR3 reads TGTGCCAGCATTTCCGACAGGCAGGGTGAGCAGTTCTTC. The encoded protein is CASISDRQGEQFF.

The chain recombines TRBV10-1 with TRBJ2-7; 8 bases are a match to TRBD1. CDR1 is WNHNN, CDR2 SYGVQD, per germline (reference sequence). The V segment lost 8 bases and the J segment 7 bases; nucleotides outside the gene matches: 10. This CDR3 spans 13 amino acids. CDR3 in amino acids: CASQGTGDGEQYF. In DNA, the CDR3 is TGCGCCAGCCAGGGGACAGGCGATGGGGAGCAGTACTTC.

This clone was recorded only once. The chain employs TRBV7-8 and TRBJ1-6; D gene ambiguous. This CDR3 has 12 amino acids. Germline-derived CDR1 and CDR2 are SGHVS and FQNEAQ. Between the trimmed V and J ends, which lost 5 bases and 11 bases, there was a span of 10 bases. Written as DNA, the CDR3 is TGTGCCAGCAGCCGTACGGGGACACCCCTCCACTTT. Protein sequence: CASSRTGTPLHF.

The CDR3 region has the DNA TGTGCCAGCAGCCGAGAGCCGAACCGTGGCCAGTACTTC. This encodes CASSREPNRGQYF. This chain connects TRBV6-5 to TRBJ2-5; no reliable D call. CDR3 size: 13 residues. V was cut by 6 bases and J by 10 bases, with 18 bases left in between. The germline gives CDR1 MNHEY, CDR2 SVGAGI.

The sample holds one count of this clone. The V gene is TRBV5-5, the J gene TRBJ1-1; D is possibly TRBD1 (5 bases). V lost 1 base and J 3 bases, leaving 10 bases between the germline ends. The CDR3 covers 14 residues. Germline V gene lookup returns CDR1 SGHKS and CDR2 YYEKEE (reference sequence). CDR3 sequence (DNA): TGTGCCAGCAGCTTGAACAGGTACTACACTGAAGCTTTCTTT. This translates into CASSLNRYYTEAFF. Using reference TRBV5-5 and TRBJ1-1 for the parts outside the CDR3, the full variable domain is DAGVTQSPTHLIKTRGQQVTLRCSPISGHKSVSWYQQVLGQGPQFIFQYYEKEERGRGNFPDRFSARQFPNYSSELNVNALLLGDSALYLCASSLNRYYTEAFFGQGTRLTVV.

V and J are TRBV7-9 and TRBJ2-7; tentatively, D is TRBD2 (6 bases). There are 17 residues in the CDR3. The V gene lost 5 bases and the J gene lost 2 bases, with 22 bases spanning the gap. CDR1 is SEHNR, CDR2 FQNEAQ, per germline (reference sequence). The CDR3 is CASSPSMGGLGAYEQYF. CDR3 nucleotides: TGTGCCAGCAGCCCATCGATGGGGGGTCTAGGGGCCTACGAGCAGTACTTC.

The chain combines TRBV29-1 with TRBJ1-1; 7 bases line up with TRBD1. The trim removed 2 bases at V and 10 bases at J, leaving 10 bases unmatched. Germline-derived CDR1 and CDR2 are SQVTM and ANQGSEA. The CDR3 length is 13 residues. Here the CDR3 DNA reads TGCAGCGTTGAAAGGTGGACAGGACTTGGAGCTTTCTTT. Translation gives CSVERWTGLGAFF.

The genes are TRBV6-6 and TRBJ2-5; 7 bases fit TRBD1. This CDR3 is 12 amino acids long. V was pared by 2 bases and J by 11 bases, with 5 bases of the junction left unmatched. Per the germline V gene, CDR1 is MNHNY and CDR2 is SVGAGI (reference sequence). In DNA form, the CDR3 reads TGTGCCAGCAGTTACATTCAGGGGGAGCAGTACTTC. Protein sequence: CASSYIQGEQYF.

The chain links TRBV10-3 to TRBJ2-4; a weak D match, TRBD2 (7 bases). The CDR3 extends over 16 amino acids. Looked up from germline, CDR1 is ENHRY and CDR2 is SYGVKD. The V end lost 0 bases, the J end lost 1 base, and 10 bases lay between the germline ends. CDR3 nucleotides: TGTGCCATCAGTGAGTCAGGGGGGGCGGCCAAAAACATTCAGTACTTC. Translating gives CAISESGGAAKNIQYF.

This clone occurred a few times. V and J are TRBV7-3 and TRBJ2-4, with TRBD2 as a possible D gene (6 bases). This CDR3 is built from 14 residues. V lost 2 bases to trimming and J lost 2 bases, with 7 bases between them. Germline V gives CDR1 SGHTA, CDR2 FQGTGA. The CDR3 loop is CASSLGGPKNIQYF. The CDR3 nucleotides are TGTGCCAGCAGCTTAGGAGGGCCCAAAAACATTCAGTACTTC.

The chain links TRBV7-3 to TRBJ1-1; tentatively, D is TRBD1 (6 bases). V lost 1 base, J lost 5 bases, and 11 bases lay in between. The CDR3 is made up of 14 amino acids. The germline V gene encodes CDR1 SGHTA and CDR2 FQGTGA. CDR3 nucleotide sequence: TGTGCCAGCAGCTTAAACTCCCAGGGGACTGAAGCTTTCTTT. It specifies CASSLNSQGTEAFF.

The V and J genes are TRBV29-1 and TRBJ1-3; a weak D match, TRBD1 (5 bases). Germline V gives CDR1 SQVTM, CDR2 ANQGSEA. The CDR3 spans 14 residues. V was shortened by 4 bases and J by 0 bases, with 10 bases between the two germline ends. Here the CDR3 reads CSVGQGGSGNTIYF. DNA for the CDR3: TGCAGCGTTGGGCAGGGCGGCTCTGGAAACACCATATATTTT.